This T cell receptor (beta chain) originates from a study of T cell responses to AZD1222 COVID-19 vaccine. Study conclusions and caveats: Sampling captured repertoires only after the peak T cell response. Among those given AZD1222, only six or seven were seropositive at baseline. Spike-specific TCRs gained breadth and depth after people received two AZD1222 doses. White British donors predominated, females outnumbered males, and clonal diversity was possibly underestimated.

Germline CDR1 is SNHLY and CDR2 is FYNNEI. The CDR3 is 13 residues long. V shed 5 bases and J shed 4 bases, with 11 bases lying between them. Method: immunoSEQ multiplex PCR; TCRdb's copy keeps in-frame clones and lacks some. This sample has 100,000 to 150,000 clones, with approximately 85% found just once. With respect to this clone: Antigen unknown.

The input for sequencing was peripheral blood, taken 28 days after the second dose of the MenACWY control vaccine. The chain has TRBV2 and TRBJ1-2; D gene unclear. The sequence was obtained from an adult who received the MenACWY meningococcal vaccine as a control. The DNA for the CDR3 is TGTGCCAGCAGTATAAGGGATGGCTATGGCTACACCTTC. Translation: CASSIRDGYGYTF.